A single sample is the source of the 23 T cell receptor beta chains below, sequenced in a study of blood T cell repertoires in COVID-19. Profiled with immunoSEQ multiplex PCR; TCRdb holds only in-frame clones, not every one. Found here are 450,000 to 500,000 clones, approximately 85% of them singletons; the top ten hold 3.2%. The source material was peripheral blood. These TCRs come from a human donor in a cohort sampled during active COVID-19.

The chain has TRBV30 and TRBJ2-3, with TRBD2 matching 10 bases. Looked up from germline, CDR1 is GTSNPN and CDR2 is SVGIG (reference sequence). The length of the CDR3 is 15 residues. V was pared by 0 bases and J by 5 bases, with 5 bases of the junction left unmatched. CDR3 bases: TGTGCCTGGAGTGTCGCTAGCGGGAGAGTAGATACGCAGTATTTT. Its protein product is CAWSVASGRVDTQYF.

V is TRBV9 and J is TRBJ2-3; a weak D match, TRBD2 (7 bases). The CDR3 has 14 amino acids. Deletions cut 4 bases from V and 2 bases from J, with 11 bases between. Germline V gives CDR1 SGDLS, CDR2 YYNGEE. Here the CDR3 DNA reads TGTGCCAGCAGCCCGGGGGGCCCCACAGATACGCAGTATTTT. Translated: CASSPGGPTDTQYF.

The rearrangement joins TRBV19 to TRBJ1-6, with TRBD1 as a possible D gene (5 bases). Between the trimmed V and J ends, which lost 4 bases and 4 bases, there was a span of 8 bases. The germline CDR1 and CDR2 sequences are LNHDA and SQIVND (reference sequence). CDR3 length: 14 amino acids. The CDR3 coding sequence is TGTGCCAGTAGTAATACAGGATATAATTCACCCCTCCACTTT. As protein: CASSNTGYNSPLHF.

V is TRBV7-9 and J is TRBJ2-3; 9 nucleotides line up with TRBD2. The CDR3 totals 15 residues. Per germline, CDR1 SEHNR and CDR2 FQNEAQ (reference sequence). Trimming cost V 2 bases and J 1 base; bases outside gene matches: 1. The CDR3 DNA follows: TGTGCCAGCAGCTTACTAGCGGGACGCACAGATACGCAGTATTTT. It encodes CASSLLAGRTDTQYF. The full variable domain, its missing parts supplied by reference TRBV7-9 and TRBJ2-3, is DTGVSQNPRHKITKRGQNVTFRCDPISEHNRLYWYRQTLGQGPEFLTYFQNEAQLEKSRLLSDRFSAERPKGSFSTLEIQRTEQGDSAMYLCASSLLAGRTDTQYFGPGTRLTVL.

This clone has more than one count but fewer than ten. The V gene is TRBV14, the J gene TRBJ2-5; TRBD1 matches at 7 bases. Germline V gene sequence: CDR1 SGHDN, CDR2 FVKESK. The CDR3 consists of 13 residues. The ends lost 1 base at V and 7 bases at J; junction bases unmatched: 3. In nucleotides, the CDR3 is TGTGCCAGCAGCCAAGGCCGACAGGGGACCCAGTACTTC. Translating it yields CASSQGRQGTQYF.

V usage is TRBV20-1 and J usage is TRBJ1-2; D is undetermined. V lost 3 bases to trimming and J lost 1 base, with 6 bases between them. The germline V gene has CDR1 DFQATT and CDR2 SNEGSKA (reference sequence). This CDR3 region has 12 residues. The chain's CDR3 is CSASYSNYGYTF. As DNA, the CDR3 is TGCAGTGCTAGTTACAGTAACTATGGCTACACCTTC.

The V call is TRBV3-1 (or the pseudogene TRBV3-2), the J call TRBJ2-3; D possibly corresponds to TRBD2 (6 bases). The CDR3 extends over 18 amino acids. Germline V CDR1 and CDR2: LGHDT, YNNKEL (reference sequence). V was cut by 0 bases and J by 0 bases, with 16 bases left in between. The CDR3 nucleotides read TGTGCCAGCAGCCAAGAGTCCCTCGGACTATATAGCACAGATACGCAGTATTTT. Translated, it gives CASSQESLGLYSTDTQYF.

This clone was recorded a few times. The chain couples TRBV6-6 to TRBJ1-1; no firm D call. V shed 8 bases and J shed 5 bases, with 15 bases lying between them. CDR3 size: 13 residues. In germline, CDR1 is MNHNY, CDR2 SVGAGI (reference sequence). The CDR3 coding sequence is TGTGCCAGCGTGCGGATCGGGGTAACTGAAGCTTTCTTT. Protein sequence: CASVRIGVTEAFF.

This chain links TRBV28 with TRBJ2-7; possibly TRBD1 for D (6 bases). The germline CDR1 and CDR2 sequences are MDHEN and SYDVKM. V was clipped by 10 bases and J by 11 bases, with 21 bases between them. The CDR3 covers 12 residues. The CDR3 coding sequence is TGTGCCACACAAGCCGCAAAGGACAGAAAGTACTTC. Amino acids: CATQAAKDRKYF.

The chain carries TRBV7-8 and TRBJ2-1; a possible D gene is TRBD2 (6 bases). The V gene lost 5 bases and the J gene lost 5 bases, with 19 bases spanning the gap. The CDR3 has 16 residues. The germline V gene has CDR1 SGHVS and CDR2 FQNEAQ. The CDR3 is CASSAFSRDLDNEQFF. CDR3 nucleotide sequence: TGTGCCAGCAGCGCATTCAGTCGGGACTTAGACAATGAGCAGTTCTTC.

The chain is built from TRBV28 and TRBJ1-5; TRBD1 matches at 7 bases. The V segment lost 5 bases and the J segment 6 bases; nucleotides outside the gene matches: 7. Germline-derived CDR1 and CDR2 are MDHEN and SYDVKM. There are 14 residues in the CDR3. The CDR3 loop is CASSIQGLFQPQHF. The CDR3 DNA follows: TGTGCCAGCAGTATACAGGGGCTCTTTCAGCCCCAGCATTTT.

This clone appeared a few times. This chain links TRBV27 with TRBJ1-5; D unclear. The V end lost 5 bases, the J end lost 0 bases, and 11 bases lay between the germline ends. There are 15 residues in the CDR3. Looked up from germline, CDR1 is MNHEY and CDR2 is SMNVEV (reference sequence). The CDR3 loop is CASSPNYISNQPQHF. The CDR3, as DNA: TGTGCCAGCAGTCCCAATTACATTAGCAATCAGCCCCAGCATTTT.

The chain couples TRBV27 to TRBJ2-7, with 11 bases lining up with TRBD2. The CDR3 covers 15 residues. V gave up 5 bases and J gave up 3 bases; unmatched junction bases: 6. Germline CDR1 MNHEY, CDR2 SMNVEV (reference sequence). The CDR3 DNA sequence: TGTGCCAGCAGTCCAGCAGGACTAGCGGGCTACGAGCAGTACTTC. Its protein product is CASSPAGLAGYEQYF.

This clone has only a few counts. The chain couples TRBV30 to TRBJ1-2; unclear D gene. The CDR3 is made up of 12 amino acids. Germline V gene sequence: CDR1 GTSNPN, CDR2 SVGIG (reference sequence). Trimming pared 0 bases from V and 8 bases from J, leaving 10 bases between. CDR3 sequence (DNA): TGTGCCTGGAGTGTAACCCCTGAGGGCTACACCTTC. Translating gives CAWSVTPEGYTF.

The chain couples TRBV7-2 to TRBJ1-3, with D possibly being TRBD1 (6 bases). The germline V gene encodes CDR1 SGHTA and CDR2 FQGNSA. This CDR3 comprises 16 residues. V was clipped by 6 bases and J by 0 bases, with 15 bases between them. CDR3 residues: CASSRAGVISGNTIYF. Here the CDR3 DNA reads TGTGCCAGCAGTCGCGCAGGGGTTATCTCTGGAAACACCATATATTTT. Complete variable domain (other parts from reference TRBV7-2 and TRBJ1-3): GAGVSQSPSNKVTEKGKDVELRCDPISGHTALYWYRQSLGQGLEFLIYFQGNSAPDKSGLPSDRFSAERTGGSVSTLTIQRTQQEDSAVYLCASSRAGVISGNTIYFGEGSWLTVV.

This rearrangement joins TRBV29-1 to TRBJ2-5; TRBD1 aligns across 9 bases. From germline, CDR1 is SQVTM and CDR2 ANQGSEA. CDR3 size: 12 residues. Trimming at V came to 5 bases and at J to 3 bases, leaving 1 base not matched to a gene. CDR3 DNA sequence: TGCAGCGTTACAGGGGGCGAAGAGACCCAGTACTTC. It specifies CSVTGGEETQYF. Based on the CDR3 plus reference TRBV29-1 and TRBJ2-5, the full variable domain is SAVISQKPSRDICQRGTSLTIQCQVDSQVTMMFWYRQQPGQSLTLIATANQGSEATYESGFVIDKFPISRPNLTFSTLTVSNMSPEDSSIYLCSVTGGEETQYFGPGTRLLVL.

The chain employs TRBV6-5 and TRBJ2-7; no clear D gene. CDR1 MNHEY and CDR2 SVGAGI come from the germline V gene. This CDR3 comprises 13 residues. Trimming left V 5 bases short and J 3 bases short, with 11 bases between. The CDR3: CASSLTDFYEQYF. The CDR3 nucleotides are TGTGCCAGCAGTCTTACAGATTTCTACGAGCAGTACTTC.

V is TRBV19 and J is TRBJ2-1, with TRBD1 identical over 7 bases. Germline CDR1 is LNHDA and CDR2 is SQIVND (reference sequence). The CDR3 runs to 14 residues. V lost 4 bases and J lost 5; bases outside the gene matches: 5. The CDR3 DNA reads TGTGCCAGTAGTACCACAGGGGTCCACAATGAGCAGTTCTTC. Residues: CASSTTGVHNEQFF. The full variable domain, rest sourced from reference TRBV19 and TRBJ2-1, is DGGITQSPKYLFRKEGQNVTLSCEQNLNHDAMYWYRQDPGQGLRLIYYSQIVNDFQKGDIAEGYSVSREKKESFPLTVTSAQKNPTAFYLCASSTTGVHNEQFFGPGTRLTVL.

The chain carries TRBV7-2 and TRBJ2-3; TRBD2 might be the D (5 bases). The germline gives CDR1 SGHTA, CDR2 FQGNSA. Deletions cut 5 bases from V and 5 bases from J, with 11 bases between. The CDR3 has 13 amino acids. The CDR3 sequence is CASSPERLDTQYF. The CDR3 region has the DNA TGTGCCAGCAGCCCAGAGCGGTTAGATACGCAGTATTTT.

The rearrangement links TRBV21-1 to TRBJ2-4; the table's D call, TRBD2, was not checked against the DNA. TRBV21-1 is marked as a pseudogene. This CDR3 has 14 residues. DNA for the CDR3: TGTGTCGGGAGGAGAAGAGAAACCAAAAACATTCAGTACTTC. It yields the protein CVGRRRETKNIQYF.

This rearrangement joins TRBV21-1 to TRBJ2-4; TRBD1, as called in the table, went unchecked against the DNA. TRBV21-1 is designated a pseudogene. This CDR3 spans 15 amino acids. The CDR3 DNA reads as TGTGCCAGCACCGGCCGGGACAGGGTGAGAAACATTCAGTACTTC. Its protein product is CASTGRDRVRNIQYF.

The chain links TRBV9 to TRBJ1-6, with 9 bases aligning to TRBD1. The CDR3 is 17 residues long. Germline loops: CDR1 SGDLS, CDR2 YYNGEE. V trimming: 3 bases; J trimming: 10 bases; junction bases outside the gene matches: 14. DNA for the CDR3: TGTGCCAGCAGCGGCTTCGGACCGGGACAGGGTGGATCACCCCTCCACTTT. Translation: CASSGFGPGQGGSPLHF.

This chain links TRBV6-5 with TRBJ2-3; 12 nucleotides agree with TRBD2. After removal of 7 bases from V and 8 bases from J, the junction contained 10 bases not matched to a gene. The germline CDR1 and CDR2 sequences are MNHEY and SVGAGI. The CDR3 consists of 15 residues. CDR3 loop: CASILGLAGIPTQYF. The CDR3 nucleotides read TGTGCCAGCATTCTCGGACTAGCGGGAATACCTACGCAGTATTTT.